This TCR beta chain appears in the sequencing data of a study of shared clonotypes between healthy human individuals. The trim removed 8 bases at V and 3 bases at J, leaving 7 bases unmatched. Germline-derived CDR1 and CDR2 are SGHKS and YYEKEE (reference sequence). There are 15 residues in the CDR3. The table came from immunoSEQ multiplex PCR; TCRdb's copy has only in-frame clones and leaves some out. Among more than 1 million clones listed, about four fifths were seen once. This TCR derives from a man between 18 and 29 years old in good health. Some clones in this sample may be carry-over from other donors' samples. The sample taken for sequencing was memory CD4+ T cells from PBMCs. Specified subset: CD45RA-negative fraction. This chain joins TRBV5-5 and TRBJ2-2; TRBD2 agrees at 10 bases. In DNA, the CDR3 is TGTGCCAGTCGGGGGCTAGCGGGAGACACCGGGGAGCTGTTTTTT. It yields the protein CASRGLAGDTGELFF. The entire variable domain, with the rest obtained from reference TRBV5-5 and TRBJ2-2, is as follows: DAGVTQSPTHLIKTRGQQVTLRCSPISGHKSVSWYQQVLGQGPQFIFQYYEKEERGRGNFPDRFSARQFPNYSSELNVNALLLGDSALYLCASRGLAGDTGELFFGEGSRLTVL.